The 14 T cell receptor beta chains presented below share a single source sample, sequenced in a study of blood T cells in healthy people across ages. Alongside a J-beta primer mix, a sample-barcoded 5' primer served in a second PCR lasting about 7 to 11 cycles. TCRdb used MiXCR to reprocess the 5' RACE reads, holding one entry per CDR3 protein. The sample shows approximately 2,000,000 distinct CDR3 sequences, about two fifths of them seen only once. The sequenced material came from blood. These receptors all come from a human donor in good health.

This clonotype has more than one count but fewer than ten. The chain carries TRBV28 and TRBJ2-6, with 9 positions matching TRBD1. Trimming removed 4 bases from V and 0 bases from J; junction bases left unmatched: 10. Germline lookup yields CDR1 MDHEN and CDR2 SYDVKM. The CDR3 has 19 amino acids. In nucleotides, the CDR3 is TGTGCCAGCAGTTCCACCTGGACAGGGGAGGGCTCTGGGGCCAACGTCCTGACTTTC. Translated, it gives CASSSTWTGEGSGANVLTF. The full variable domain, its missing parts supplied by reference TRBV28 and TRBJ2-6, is DVKVTQSSRYLVKRTGEKVFLECVQDMDHENMFWYRQDPGLGLRLIYFSYDVKMKEKGDIPEGYSVSREKKERFSLILESASTNQTSMYLCASSSTWTGEGSGANVLTFGAGSRLTVL.

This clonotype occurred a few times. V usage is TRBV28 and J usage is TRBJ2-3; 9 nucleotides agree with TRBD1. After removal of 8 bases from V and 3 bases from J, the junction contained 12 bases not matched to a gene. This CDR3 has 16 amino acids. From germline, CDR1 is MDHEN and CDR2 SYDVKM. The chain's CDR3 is CASPLNRDRATDTQYF. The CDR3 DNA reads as TGTGCCAGCCCGCTTAACCGGGACAGGGCAACAGATACGCAGTATTTT.

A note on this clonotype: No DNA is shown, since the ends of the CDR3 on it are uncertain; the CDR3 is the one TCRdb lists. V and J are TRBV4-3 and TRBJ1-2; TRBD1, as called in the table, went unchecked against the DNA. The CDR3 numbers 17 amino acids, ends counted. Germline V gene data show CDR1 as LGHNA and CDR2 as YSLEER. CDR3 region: CASSQDLQGRYLCGYTF.

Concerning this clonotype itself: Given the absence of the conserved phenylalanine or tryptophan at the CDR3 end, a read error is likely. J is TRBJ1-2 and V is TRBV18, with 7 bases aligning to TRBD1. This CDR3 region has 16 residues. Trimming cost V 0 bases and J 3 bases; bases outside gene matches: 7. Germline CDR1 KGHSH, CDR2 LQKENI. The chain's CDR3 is CASSPPPGTDDYGYTC. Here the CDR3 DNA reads TGTGCCAGCTCACCACCGCCCGGGACAGATGACTATGGCTACACCTGC.

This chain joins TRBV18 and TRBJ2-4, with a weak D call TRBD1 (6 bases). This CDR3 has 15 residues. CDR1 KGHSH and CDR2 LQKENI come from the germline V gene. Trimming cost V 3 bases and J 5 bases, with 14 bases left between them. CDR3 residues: CASSPSTGLENIQYF. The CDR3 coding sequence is TGTGCCAGCTCACCCTCAACAGGGTTAGAAAACATTCAGTACTTC. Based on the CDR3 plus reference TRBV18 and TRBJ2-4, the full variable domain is NAGVMQNPRHLVRRRGQEARLRCSPMKGHSHVYWYRQLPEEGLKFMVYLQKENIIDESGMPKERFSAEFPKEGPSILRIQQVVRGDSAAYFCASSPSTGLENIQYFGAGTRLSVL.

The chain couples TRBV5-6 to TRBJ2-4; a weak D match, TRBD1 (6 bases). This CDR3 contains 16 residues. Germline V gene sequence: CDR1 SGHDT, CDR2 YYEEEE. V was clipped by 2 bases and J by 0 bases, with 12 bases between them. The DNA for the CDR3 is TGTGCCAGCAGCTTCGGACAGTATCCAGCCAAAAACATTCAGTACTTC. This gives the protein CASSFGQYPAKNIQYF.

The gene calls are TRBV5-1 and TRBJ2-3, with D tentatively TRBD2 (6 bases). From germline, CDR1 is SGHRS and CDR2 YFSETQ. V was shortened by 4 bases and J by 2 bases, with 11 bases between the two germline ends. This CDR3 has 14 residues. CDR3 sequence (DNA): TGCGCCAGCAGCATTTCGGACTACACAGATACGCAGTATTTT. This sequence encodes CASSISDYTDTQYF.

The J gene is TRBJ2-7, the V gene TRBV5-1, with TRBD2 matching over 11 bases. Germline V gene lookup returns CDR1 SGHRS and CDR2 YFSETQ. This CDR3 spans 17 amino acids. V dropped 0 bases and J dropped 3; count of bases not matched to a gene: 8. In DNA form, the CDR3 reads TGCGCCAGCAGCTTGGATAGTAGCGGGGGGGAAGGCTACGAGCAGTACTTC. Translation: CASSLDSSGGEGYEQYF.

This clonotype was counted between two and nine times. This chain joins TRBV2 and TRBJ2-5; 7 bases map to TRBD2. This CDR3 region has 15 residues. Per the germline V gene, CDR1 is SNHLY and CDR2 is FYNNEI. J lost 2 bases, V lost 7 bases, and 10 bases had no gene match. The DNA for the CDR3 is TGTGCCAGCAAGCGGGAACGGGATTTTCAAGAGACCCAGTACTTC. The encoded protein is CASKRERDFQETQYF. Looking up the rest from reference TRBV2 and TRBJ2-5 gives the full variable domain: EPEVTQTPSHQVTQMGQEVILRCVPISNHLYFYWYRQILGQKVEFLVSFYNNEISEKSEIFDDQFSVERPDGSNFTLKIRSTKLEDSAMYFCASKRERDFQETQYFGPGTRLLVL.

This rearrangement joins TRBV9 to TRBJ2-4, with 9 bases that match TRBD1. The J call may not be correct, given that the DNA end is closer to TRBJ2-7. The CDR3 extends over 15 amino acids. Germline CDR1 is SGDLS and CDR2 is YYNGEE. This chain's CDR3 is CASSVGDRVINEQYF. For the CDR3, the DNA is TGTGCCAGCAGCGTAGGGGACAGGGTAATAAACGAGCAGTACTTC.

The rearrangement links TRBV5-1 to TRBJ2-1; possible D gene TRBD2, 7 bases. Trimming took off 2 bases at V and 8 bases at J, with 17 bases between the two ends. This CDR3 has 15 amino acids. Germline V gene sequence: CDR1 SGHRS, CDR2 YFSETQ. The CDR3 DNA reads TGCGCCAGCAGCTTCTATGGGGGGGGCGAAGATGAGCAGTTCTTC. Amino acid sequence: CASSFYGGGEDEQFF.

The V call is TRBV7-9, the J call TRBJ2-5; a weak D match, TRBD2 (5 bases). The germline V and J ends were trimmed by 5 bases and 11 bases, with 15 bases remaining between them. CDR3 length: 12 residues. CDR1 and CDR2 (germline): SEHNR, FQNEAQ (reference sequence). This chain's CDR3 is CASSLDFSRQYF. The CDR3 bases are TGTGCCAGCAGCCTGGACTTCTCCCGGCAGTACTTC.

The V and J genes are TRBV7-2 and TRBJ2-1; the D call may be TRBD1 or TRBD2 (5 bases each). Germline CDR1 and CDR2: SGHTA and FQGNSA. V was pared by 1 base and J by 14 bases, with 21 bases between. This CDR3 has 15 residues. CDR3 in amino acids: CASSLDAGPWEMEFF. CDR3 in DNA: TGTGCCAGCAGCTTAGACGCAGGGCCCTGGGAGATGGAGTTCTTC.

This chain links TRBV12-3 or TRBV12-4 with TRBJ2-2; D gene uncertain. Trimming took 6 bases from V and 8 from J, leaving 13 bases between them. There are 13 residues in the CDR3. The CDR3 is CASSSALGGELFF. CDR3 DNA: TGTGCCAGCAGCTCGGCTCTCGGGGGGGAGCTGTTTTTT.